This is a list of T cell receptor beta chains from one sample in a study of blood T cell repertoires in COVID-19. The method was immunoSEQ multiplex PCR; TCRdb's version includes in-frame clones alone and lacks a portion of them. The sample holds around 190,000 clones, approximately 90% seen once. Sequencing was done on a sample of peripheral blood. Receptors originate from a man between 18 and 29 years old who had recovered from COVID-19. Both conserved end residues are part of each CDR3. Fields, in order: V gene, clone size, D gene, J gene, CDR3 protein, CDR3 DNA. The D gene is left open where the match is weak. For some rows the clone size is stated as once, few or many, or as a class when expanded; others skip it.

TRBV3-1/TRBV3-2	NA	NA	TRBJ2-2	CASSHHSNTGELFF	TGTGCCAGCAGCCACCATTCGAACACCGGGGAGCTGTTTTTT
TRBV5-1	few	TRBD1	TRBJ2-3	CASSWGTGPADTQYF	TGCGCCAGCAGCTGGGGGACAGGGCCAGCAGATACGCAGTATTTT
TRBV5-1	NA	NA	TRBJ2-4	CASSLDRGASIQYF	TGCGCCAGCAGCTTGGATCGGGGGGCGAGCATTCAGTACTTC
TRBV27	NA	NA	TRBJ2-3	CASGETSTDTQYF	TGTGCCAGCGGGGAGACTAGCACAGATACGCAGTATTTT
TRBV3-1/TRBV3-2	NA	TRBD2	TRBJ2-7	CASSQEGRTSGEQYF	TGTGCCAGCAGCCAAGAAGGGAGGACTAGCGGCGAGCAGTACTTC
TRBV5-1	NA	NA	TRBJ2-5	CASSLQGGETQYF	TGCGCCAGCAGCCTGCAGGGTGGAGAGACCCAGTACTTC
TRBV10-1	once	NA	TRBJ2-3	CANINPGRTEITDTQYF	TGCGCCAACATTAACCCCGGACGGACAGAGATCACAGATACGCAGTATTTT
TRBV9	once	NA	TRBJ2-1	CASSVVEGAYNEQFF	TGTGCCAGCAGCGTAGTAGAGGGGGCCTACAATGAGCAGTTCTTC
TRBV24-1	NA	TRBD2	TRBJ2-5	CATSDRQPDGGETQYF	TGTGCCACCAGTGATCGCCAACCTGACGGGGGGGAGACCCAGTACTTC
TRBV6-5	NA	NA	TRBJ1-1	CASSYSGRAPEAEAFF	TGTGCCAGCAGTTACTCGGGGAGGGCCCCCGAAGCTGAAGCTTTCTTT
TRBV28	NA	TRBD1	TRBJ1-2	CASSLGGLRGNYGYTF	TGTGCCAGCAGCCTAGGGGGCCTCAGGGGCAACTATGGCTACACCTTC
TRBV28	NA	TRBD1	TRBJ1-1	CASSLGQKNTEAFF	TGTGCCAGCAGCCTGGGACAGAAGAACACTGAAGCTTTCTTT
TRBV24-1	NA	TRBD1	TRBJ2-3	CATSDPMTGRADTQYF	TGTGCCACCAGTGATCCTATGACAGGGCGCGCAGATACGCAGTATTTT
TRBV12-3/TRBV12-4	NA	NA	TRBJ1-2	CASSLGAGRGYTF	TGTGCCAGCAGTCTGGGAGCCGGACGCGGCTACACCTTC
TRBV19	NA	NA	TRBJ1-2	CASSITGTQDYTF	TGTGCCAGTAGTATTACAGGGACCCAGGACTACACCTTC
TRBV6-5	NA	TRBD1	TRBJ1-2	CASGTAAPNYGYTF	TGTGCCAGCGGGACAGCAGCCCCCAACTATGGCTACACCTTC
TRBV9	NA	NA	TRBJ1-2	CASSIGTDSNYGYTF	TGTGCCAGCAGCATTGGGACTGACTCTAACTATGGCTACACCTTC